This T cell receptor beta chain appears in the sequencing data of a study of shared clonotypes between healthy human individuals. Study-level findings and limits: Non-shared clonotypes had lower generation probabilities than those shared by all four donors.

Remarks on this clone: Antigen unknown.

The table came from immunoSEQ multiplex PCR; TCRdb's copy has only in-frame clones and leaves some out. The table has about 1.1 million clones, around 78% seen once. Sequenced sample: memory CD4+ T cells from PBMCs. Sample subset: CD45RA-negative fraction. The receptor's source is a man between 18 and 35 years old in good health. Some clones in this sample may be carry-over from other donors' samples.

The CDR3 loop is CATHGTGKETQYF. CDR3 nucleotide sequence: TGTGCCACTCATGGGACAGGGAAAGAGACCCAGTACTTC. The chain links TRBV7-7 to TRBJ2-5, with TRBD1 identical over 9 bases. The length of the CDR3 is 13 residues. V trimming: 10 bases; J trimming: 3 bases; junction bases outside the gene matches: 6. CDR1 and CDR2 (germline): SSHAT, FNYEAQ (reference sequence).